Described below is a single TCR beta chain sequence and its context. This sample stems from a study of shared clonotypes between healthy human individuals. V gave up 5 bases and J gave up 6 bases; unmatched junction bases: 9. The CDR3 is 17 residues long. The germline V gene has CDR1 SGHTA and CDR2 FQGNSA. Genomic DNA belonging to each subset was distributed in equal measure over several immunoSEQ plates. The method was immunoSEQ multiplex PCR; TCRdb's version includes in-frame clones alone and lacks a portion of them. The sample consists of fewer than 1.8 million clones, around 98.5% of them appearing once.

This sequence joins TRBV7-2 and TRBJ2-3; 15 bases align to TRBD2. The sequenced sample consisted of naive CD4+ T cells sorted from blood. Subset defined: CD45RA+ positively selected. The receptor's source is a man aged 30 to 39 in good health. The CDR3 loop reads CASSPGLAGGRRDTQYF. The DNA of the CDR3 is TGTGCCAGCAGCCCGGGACTAGCGGGAGGACGCCGTGATACGCAGTATTTT.